The 5 T cell receptor beta chains below were found in one sample sequenced in a study of technical replicates of blood from several donors. TCRdb's copy holds only in-frame clones and misses some; the assay was immunoSEQ multiplex PCR. The sample records roughly 85,000 clones, around 94% being singletons. The sequencing input was T cells isolated from PBMCs. Receptors were obtained from a human donor in good health.

This clone appeared a single time. The chain uses TRBV4-1 and TRBJ1-4; 8 positions agree with TRBD1. Germline V gene data show CDR1 as MGHRA and CDR2 as YSYEKL. The CDR3 contains 15 residues. V lost 5 bases and J lost 7; bases outside the gene matches: 9. The CDR3 bases are TGCGCCAGCAGCGTACAGGGGGAGCGTGGTGAAAAACTGTTTTTT. It translates to CASSVQGERGEKLFF.

The chain combines TRBV4-1 with TRBJ2-7; TRBD1 aligns across 9 bases. This CDR3 contains 15 residues. CDR1 and CDR2 from the germline V gene are MGHRA and YSYEKL. The junction had 6 bases not matched to a gene; V was cut back by 3 bases and J by 3 bases. The CDR3 coding sequence is TGCGCCAGCAGCCATCCGGGACAGGGTTACTACGAGCAGTACTTC. Protein: CASSHPGQGYYEQYF.

V and J are TRBV10-3 and TRBJ1-1; TRBD1 might be the D (5 bases). The CDR3 length is 12 residues. The ends were cut back, 6 bases at V and 3 bases at J, with 8 bases in the middle. Germline V gene data show CDR1 as ENHRY and CDR2 as SYGVKD. The CDR3 DNA reads as TGTGCCATCAGCACGGGGGACACTGAAGCTTTCTTT. It translates to CAISTGDTEAFF.

V and J are TRBV27 and TRBJ2-7; 9 nucleotides line up with TRBD1. This CDR3 comprises 15 residues. In germline, CDR1 is MNHEY, CDR2 SMNVEV (reference sequence). Trimming at V came to 2 bases and at J to 4 bases, leaving 6 bases not matched to a gene. The CDR3 here is CASSLGGQGNYEQYF. Here the CDR3 DNA reads TGTGCCAGCAGTTTAGGAGGACAGGGGAATTACGAGCAGTACTTC.

The CDR3 spells CASGTGHTDTQYF. The DNA of the CDR3 is TGTGCCAGCGGGACAGGACACACAGATACGCAGTATTTT. V gene TRBV27 combines with J gene TRBJ2-3; 8 bases match TRBD1. Per the germline V gene, CDR1 is MNHEY and CDR2 is SMNVEV (reference sequence). The CDR3 contains 13 residues. The J segment lost 2 bases and the V segment lost 8 bases, leaving 3 bases of the junction unmatched.